This T cell receptor beta chain comes out of a study of blood T cell repertoires in COVID-19. In the study overall: Samples came from the United States, Italy and Spain, spanning acute and convalescent COVID-19. T cells, B-cell-depleted T cells, or PBMCs supplied cDNA or gDNA.

The germline V gene has CDR1 SGHRS and CDR2 YFSETQ. The CDR3 extends over 16 amino acids. With 5 bases removed from V and 0 bases from J, the gap between germline ends came to 14 bases. In the study's own analysis: Reference gene primer amplification in the assay estimated nucleated cell counts. Sequencing used immunoSEQ multiplex PCR; TCRdb keeps in-frame clones, though not all of them. D and trimming were read from the DNA, whereas the V and J calls and clone size are those reported in that table. Here the sample spans roughly 240,000 clones, 83% being singletons. Sequencing was carried out using peripheral blood. This sequence joins TRBV5-1 and TRBJ2-2, with D possibly TRBD1 on 5 matching bases. The source is a man in his sixties who had recovered from COVID-19. CDR3 in DNA: TGCGCCAGCAGAGGGCAAGCAGGGTCGAACACCGGGGAGCTGTTTTTT. It translates to CASRGQAGSNTGELFF.